A single sample is the source of the 9 T cell receptor beta chains below, sequenced in a study of T cells in Graves' hyperthyroidism and ophthalmopathy. RNA transcripts were the template for amplifying TCR beta CDR3 regions. The HTBI primer set drove a first-round RT-PCR of the TCR CDR3. A single record per CDR3 protein comes from TCRdb applying MiXCR to the multiplex PCR reads. The sample has under 400,000 distinct CDR3 sequences, over 15% seen once. The sample taken for sequencing was blood. The receptors were sampled from a woman in her thirties or forties with Graves' ophthalmopathy.

This clonotype showed up just a few times. The chain carries TRBV24-1 and TRBJ2-5, with TRBD2 matching 8 bases. Germline CDR1 and CDR2: KGHDR and SFDVKD. Trimming at V came to 4 bases and at J to 1 base, leaving 4 bases not matched to a gene. This CDR3 comprises 15 residues. CDR3 DNA: TGTGCCACCAGTGACTCCGGACTAGCCCAAGAGACCCAGTACTTC. Translated: CATSDSGLAQETQYF.

The chain is built from TRBV27 and TRBJ2-5; no definite D call. The V end was cut by 6 bases, the J end by 7 bases, with 15 bases between. The germline V gene encodes CDR1 MNHEY and CDR2 SMNVEV (reference sequence). CDR3 length equals 13 residues. The CDR3 here is CASRGLGSGTQYF. The DNA for the CDR3 is TGTGCCAGCAGGGGCCTAGGGTCAGGGACCCAGTACTTC.

In regard to this clonotype: Relative to the germline gene, one junction end is altered; a read error may explain this. V is TRBV6-5 and J is TRBJ1-5; D is ambiguous. This CDR3 is 13 amino acids long. CDR1 and CDR2 from the germline V gene are MNHEY and SVGAGI. CDR3 protein: CASSFHSNQPQLF. The CDR3 DNA reads TGTGCCAGCAGTTTCCATAGCAATCAGCCCCAGCTTTTT.

This clonotype appeared once. The CDR3 sequence is CASSYQLAGSSYEQYF. The CDR3 coding sequence is TGTGCCAGCAGTTATCAACTAGCGGGGAGCTCCTACGAGCAGTACTTC. The chain carries TRBV6-5 and TRBJ2-7; 10 bases are shared with TRBD2. The CDR3 spans 16 residues. Trimming at V came to 3 bases and at J to 0 bases, leaving 5 bases not matched to a gene. The V gene's germline CDR1 is MNHEY and CDR2 SVGAGI.

This clonotype was observed at least ten times. The chain uses TRBV6-5 and TRBJ1-5; D gene ambiguous. Per the germline V gene, CDR1 is MNHEY and CDR2 is SVGAGI. V was cut by 6 bases and J by 1 base, with 7 bases left in between. The CDR3 totals 13 residues. The DNA for the CDR3 is TGTGCCAGCAGACTCCAAAGCAATCAGCCCCAGCATTTT. It codes for CASRLQSNQPQHF.

This clonotype showed up just a few times. This sequence joins TRBV10-1 and TRBJ2-2; 12 positions match TRBD2. Germline-derived CDR1 and CDR2 are WNHNN and SYGVQD (reference sequence). J lost 5 bases, V lost 5 bases, and 12 bases had no gene match. CDR3 size: 18 residues. The CDR3 region is CASSSPGLAGGKTGELFF. CDR3 DNA: TGCGCCAGCAGTTCCCCGGGACTAGCGGGTGGAAAAACCGGGGAGCTGTTTTTT.

The chain uses TRBV6-5 and TRBJ2-7; perhaps TRBD2 as D (5 bases). The CDR3 extends over 13 amino acids. The germline CDR1 and CDR2 sequences are MNHEY and SVGAGI. Trimming took off 0 bases at V and 6 bases at J, with 9 bases between the two ends. CDR3 residues: CASSYSRAGEQYF. The CDR3 nucleotides read TGTGCCAGCAGTTACTCCCGGGCGGGCGAGCAGTACTTC.

The chain is built from TRBV7-6 and TRBJ2-7; D uncertain. The ends were cut back, 5 bases at V and 0 bases at J, with 14 bases in the middle. Germline V lookup: CDR1 SGHVS, CDR2 FNYEAQ. This CDR3 has 15 residues. The CDR3 DNA sequence: TGTGCCAGCAGCCCCCGGCCCGCGAGCTCCTACGAGCAGTACTTC. It translates to CASSPRPASSYEQYF.

Ten or more counts support this clonotype. The CDR3 bases are TGTGCCAGCAGTTTATTAGGACAGGGCTTTCAGCCCCAGCATTTT. It yields the protein CASSLLGQGFQPQHF. V is TRBV27 and J is TRBJ1-5; 8 nucleotides match TRBD1. Germline lookup yields CDR1 MNHEY and CDR2 SMNVEV (reference sequence). V shed 1 base, J shed 6 bases, and the junction held 5 bases outside the gene matches. The CDR3 runs 15 residues.